This TCR beta chain was documented in a study of early T cells in non-severe SARS-CoV-2 infection. Study information: It was bulk RNA from unsorted whole blood that was sequenced, and the chains were unpaired.

Whole-study results and caveats: Sequences matched to VDJdb favored anti-spike CD8 responses, while private and CD4 specificities were missed.

From the 5' RACE reads, TCRdb called clonotypes with MiXCR, one entry per CDR3 protein. Among tens of thousands of distinct CDR3 sequences listed, roughly 9.1% were seen once. This clonotype was observed many times. The antigen remains unidentified. This sequence originates from an adult who was a healthcare worker with PCR-confirmed SARS-CoV-2 infection or an uninfected control (not recorded which). Sample: whole blood, taken at baseline.

CDR3 sequence reads: CASRLSGGSYNEQFF. The CDR3, as DNA: TGTGCCAGCAGACTTAGCGGGGGGTCCTACAATGAGCAGTTCTTC. The chain recombines TRBV6-2 or TRBV6-3 with TRBJ2-1; TRBD2 aligns across 10 bases. Germline trimming cut 6 bases from V and 1 base from J; bases unmatched to any gene: 3. The CDR3 consists of 15 residues. Germline CDR1 MNHEY, CDR2 SVGEGT.